A selection of T cell receptor beta chains follows, all from one sample in a study of control samples from healthy donors and cancer patients. TCRdb's copy holds only in-frame clones and misses some; the assay was immunoSEQ multiplex PCR. The sample lists around 94,000 clones; just over 90% were seen once. The material sequenced was blood. These TCRs come from a woman aged 25-40 years in good health. Each CDR3 is given with its conserved first and last residue. A D gene is named only where the DNA matches it firmly. For some rows the clone size is stated as once, few or many, or as a class when expanded; others skip it.

j_call d_call clone_size cdr3_length v_call cdr3_aa cdr3_nt
TRBJ1-2 - - 12 TRBV11-2 CASSPTNYGYTF TGTGCCAGCAGCCCAACTAACTATGGCTACACCTTC
TRBJ2-7 TRBD1 - 18 TRBV28 CASSLWDRGRIRAKEQYF TGTGCCAGCAGTCTGTGGGACAGGGGGCGAATAAGGGCTAAGGAGCAGTACTTC
TRBJ1-2 - - 17 TRBV3-1/TRBV3-2 CASSLREVGPPNYGYTF TGTGCCAGCAGCCTAAGGGAGGTTGGGCCGCCTAACTATGGCTACACCTTC
TRBJ2-6 - - 16 TRBV28 CASSLSVSSGANVLTF TGTGCCAGCAGTTTGAGCGTGAGCTCTGGGGCCAACGTCCTGACTTTC
TRBJ1-5 TRBD1 once 18 TRBV5-4 CASRSAGQGFDSNQPQHF TGCGCCAGCAGATCCGCGGGACAGGGGTTCGATAGCAATCAGCCCCAGCATTTT
TRBJ1-2 - - 14 TRBV18 CASSSGQGGYGYTF TGTGCCAGCTCTTCCGGCCAGGGCGGCTATGGCTACACCTTC
TRBJ1-2 TRBD1 - 14 TRBV6-6 CAMWDRRTSYGYTF TGTGCCATGTGGGACAGACGAACATCCTATGGCTACACCTTC
TRBJ2-7 TRBD2 - 13 TRBV28 CASSRPQRGEQYF TGTGCCAGCAGCCGTCCCCAGCGGGGGGAGCAGTACTTC
TRBJ1-2 - - 13 TRBV3-1/TRBV3-2 CASSQEQAYGYTF TGTGCCAGCAGCCAAGAACAGGCCTATGGCTACACCTTC
TRBJ2-1 TRBD2 - 16 TRBV24-1 CATSDSEGGARNEQFF TGTGCCACCAGTGATTCCGAGGGAGGGGCGCGGAATGAGCAGTTCTTC
TRBJ1-6 - - 17 TRBV6-4 CASTLGWRFLYNSPLHF TGTGCCAGCACCCTAGGATGGCGCTTCCTTTATAATTCACCCCTCCACTTT
TRBJ1-1 TRBD1 - 14 TRBV29-1 CSVEDLTGGTEAFF TGCAGCGTTGAAGATTTGACAGGGGGAACTGAAGCTTTCTTT
TRBJ1-2 TRBD1 - 14 TRBV7-2 CASSYDRARRGYTF TGTGCCAGCAGCTACGACAGGGCCCGACGTGGCTACACCTTC
TRBJ1-5 - - 12 TRBV19 CATRATNQPQHF TGTGCCACCCGGGCCACGAATCAGCCCCAGCATTTT
TRBJ2-1 TRBD1 - 15 TRBV7-2 CASSLWTGKKAEQFF TGTGCCAGCAGCTTATGGACAGGGAAAAAAGCTGAGCAGTTCTTC
TRBJ2-1 TRBD2 - 15 TRBV19 CASKTGGSSYNEQFF TGTGCCTCGAAAACGGGAGGATCCTCCTACAATGAGCAGTTCTTC
TRBJ1-2 TRBD1 - 15 TRBV6-5 CASSLGDSGLYGYTF TGTGCCAGCAGTCTGGGGGACAGTGGCCTCTATGGCTACACCTTC
TRBJ2-1 - - 14 TRBV5-1 CASSLARPYNEQFF TGCGCCAGCAGCTTGGCCAGACCCTACAATGAGCAGTTCTTC
TRBJ2-1 - few 11 TRBV7-9 CASSFSHEQFF TGTGCCAGCAGTTTTTCTCATGAGCAGTTCTTC
TRBJ2-3 - - 15 TRBV7-9 CASSLDFTQSDTQYF TGTGCCAGCAGCTTAGATTTCACGCAGTCTGATACGCAGTATTTT
TRBJ2-4 TRBD1 - 14 TRBV27 CASSSTGTKNIQYF TGTGCCAGCAGTTCGACAGGGACCAAAAACATTCAGTACTTC
TRBJ2-7 TRBD1 - 15 TRBV19 CASSSPGQGAYEQYF TGTGCCAGTAGTTCGCCGGGACAGGGGGCCTACGAGCAGTACTTC
TRBJ2-7 TRBD2 - 18 TRBV2 CASSEAHGGAGGNYEQYF TGTGCCAGCAGTGAAGCGCACGGGGGGGCGGGGGGAAATTACGAGCAGTACTTC
TRBJ2-5 TRBD1 - 16 TRBV18 CASSPPRQGFRETQYF TGTGCCAGCTCACCACCGAGACAGGGATTTCGGGAGACCCAGTACTTC
TRBJ1-5 - once 15 TRBV19 CASSKSAYSNQPQHF TGTGCCAGTAGTAAGTCAGCCTATAGCAATCAGCCCCAGCATTTT
TRBJ2-2 - - 14 TRBV6-4 CASRRQINTGELFF TGTGCCAGCAGGCGACAGATAAACACCGGGGAGCTGTTTTTT
TRBJ1-1 - - 14 TRBV19 CASSIRQQNTEAFF TGTGCCAGTAGTATACGACAGCAAAACACTGAAGCTTTCTTT
TRBJ2-7 TRBD2 - 15 TRBV11-2 CASSATGTSAGEQYF TGTGCCAGCAGCGCTACCGGGACTAGCGCTGGCGAGCAGTACTTC
TRBJ1-4 TRBD1 - 15 TRBV6-5 CASTKGSGTGPKLFF TGTGCCAGCACCAAAGGGTCCGGGACAGGGCCAAAACTGTTTTTT
TRBJ2-7 - - 14 TRBV7-9 CASSLVGQGEEQYF TGTGCCAGCAGCTTAGTAGGCCAGGGCGAAGAGCAGTACTTC
TRBJ2-1 - - 15 TRBV28 CASSSPGPTSSEQFF TGTGCCAGCAGTTCCCCGGGACCTACGAGTAGTGAGCAGTTCTTC
TRBJ1-3 - - 15 TRBV7-2 CASSLRSSPGNTIYF TGTGCCAGCAGCTTAAGGAGCTCGCCTGGAAACACCATATATTTT
TRBJ1-1 - - 16 TRBV7-9 CASSLDGGFMNTEAFF TGTGCCAGCAGCTTAGATGGGGGGTTCATGAACACTGAAGCTTTCTTT
TRBJ1-3 - - 16 TRBV21-1 CASSKRRAGRGNTIYF TGTGCCAGCAGCAAACGTCGGGCAGGGAGGGGAAACACCATATATTTT
TRBJ1-6 - - 16 TRBV27 CASSRQKGLTQFTLHF TGTGCCAGCAGTAGACAAAAGGGGCTAACTCAATTCACCCTCCACTTT
TRBJ2-7 TRBD1 - 15 TRBV5-1 CASSFVDRASYEQYF TGCGCCAGCAGCTTCGTGGACAGGGCCTCCTACGAGCAGTACTTC
TRBJ2-7 TRBD2 - 16 TRBV18 CASSPSGGSGGLEQYF TGTGCCAGCTCACCAAGCGGCGGTTCGGGAGGGCTCGAGCAGTACTTC
TRBJ2-7 TRBD1 - 13 TRBV19 CARPDRGRHEQYF TGTGCCAGACCGGACAGGGGTAGGCACGAGCAGTACTTC
TRBJ2-1 - - 15 TRBV19 CASSIKGVSYNEQFF TGTGCCAGTAGTATAAAGGGAGTCTCCTACAATGAGCAGTTCTTC
TRBJ2-1 TRBD2 - 14 TRBV5-1 CASSLSGGYNEQFF TGCGCCAGCAGCTTATCGGGAGGGTACAATGAGCAGTTCTTC
TRBJ2-7 TRBD2 - 14 TRBV5-1 CASTDTSGSYEQYF TGCGCCAGCACCGATACTAGCGGGAGCTACGAGCAGTACTTC
TRBJ1-3 - - 14 TRBV29-1 CSVEGAGRGNTIYF TGCAGCGTTGAAGGGGCAGGCCGGGGAAACACCATATATTTT
TRBJ1-2 TRBD1 - 14 TRBV28 CASSYRDSLYGYTF TGTGCCAGCAGTTATCGGGACAGCCTCTATGGCTACACCTTC
TRBJ1-2 - - 13 TRBV19 CASSSDPNYGYTF TGTGCCAGTAGTTCAGACCCCAACTATGGCTACACCTTC
TRBJ2-5 TRBD2 - 14 TRBV11-2 CASSLIGGAETQYF TGTGCCAGCAGCTTAATCGGGGGGGCGGAGACCCAGTACTTC
TRBJ2-7 - once 16 TRBV4-1 CASSQQNLVQSGEQYF TGCGCCAGCAGCCAGCAGAACCTCGTGCAGTCGGGCGAGCAGTACTTC
TRBJ2-7 - - 13 TRBV28 CASSFNRADEQYF TGTGCCAGCAGTTTTAACAGGGCTGACGAGCAGTACTTC
TRBJ2-1 TRBD1 few 17 TRBV2 CASTRSNPGQDYNEQFF TGTGCCAGCACTAGATCTAACCCGGGACAGGACTACAATGAGCAGTTCTTC
TRBJ1-4 TRBD1 - 16 TRBV7-8 CASSLRDRAINEKLFF TGTGCCAGCAGCTTACGGGACAGGGCTATTAATGAAAAACTGTTTTTT